This T cell receptor beta chain was sequenced in a study of shared clonotypes between healthy human individuals. About the research overall: Each donor contributed plates that comprised three CD4 naive, three CD4 memory, two CD8 naive and one CD8 memory.

Authors' methods: Junction-only sequences produced by ImmunoSEQ had no quality scores, so filtering differed. Using immunoSEQ multiplex PCR, the repertoire was profiled, and TCRdb retains in-frame clones only, with some absent. The V and J calls and clone size are taken from that table; D and trimming were inferred from the DNA. The table has nearly 2 million clones, about 95% seen once. Points from the study as a whole: Memory subsets had estimated richness that was generally smaller than that of naive subsets.

Naive CD8 cells were CD45RO-negative, positively selected for CCR7, excluding terminally differentiated effector memory CD45RA+ cells. CDR1 MGHRA and CDR2 YSYEKL come from the germline V gene. The CDR3 sequence is 12 residues long. Trimming pared 0 bases from V and 6 bases from J, leaving 5 bases between. Of note for this clone: Antigen specificity is unknown. Other DNA sequences from this sample encode an identical CDR3 as well.

Sequencing was done on a sample of naive CD8+ T cells sorted from blood. The rearrangement joins TRBV4-1 to TRBJ2-5, with unresolved D. The origin of this receptor is a man aged 18 to 35 in good health. CDR3 region: CASSQDSQTQYF. The CDR3 region has the DNA TGCGCCAGCAGCCAAGATTCCCAGACCCAGTACTTC.